The 20 T cell receptor beta chains listed next were all sequenced from one sample in a study of blood T cell repertoires in COVID-19. Libraries were prepared by immunoSEQ multiplex PCR; TCRdb keeps only in-frame clonotypes and omits some of them. The data contain some 70,000 clones, just under 80% of them seen just once; the ten biggest clones take up roughly 6.3%. Sequencing was carried out using peripheral blood. The receptors originated from a woman aged 55-75 years with acute or convalescent COVID-19.

The V and J genes are TRBV5-1 and TRBJ1-2; D unclear. The CDR3 spans 14 residues. Deletions cut 0 bases from V and 1 base from J, with 7 bases between. Per the germline V gene, CDR1 is SGHRS and CDR2 is YFSETQ. The CDR3 spells CASSLDSFNYGYTF. CDR3 bases: TGCGCCAGCAGCTTGGACAGTTTTAACTATGGCTACACCTTC.

The chain uses TRBV6-2 or TRBV6-3 and TRBJ2-7, with D unresolved. The CDR3 is 14 amino acids. V was pared by 2 bases and J by 4 bases, with 12 bases between. Germline lookup yields CDR1 MNHEY and CDR2 SVGEGT. CDR3 sequence (DNA): TGTGCCAGCAGTTACCGACTCTTCGATTACGAGCAGTACTTC. This translates into CASSYRLFDYEQYF.

This clone was detected only a few times. The chain joins TRBV7-3 to TRBJ1-6, with 7 bases identical to TRBD1. This CDR3 has 14 residues. V shed 6 bases, J shed 8 bases, and the junction held 7 bases outside the gene matches. Germline values: CDR1 SGHTA, CDR2 FQGTGA. The CDR3 nucleotides are TGTGCCAGCAGTACAGGGGCCTCCGATTCACCCCTCCACTTT. It specifies CASSTGASDSPLHF.

J is TRBJ1-2 and V is TRBV3-1 (or the pseudogene TRBV3-2), with 8 bases identical to TRBD1. From germline, CDR1 is LGHDT and CDR2 YNNKEL (reference sequence). The V segment lost 1 base and the J segment 4 bases; nucleotides outside the gene matches: 5. There are 15 residues in the CDR3. The CDR3 region has the DNA TGTGCCAGCAGCCAAGCCAGGGGGCAGGCCTATGGCTACACCTTC. Translating it yields CASSQARGQAYGYTF.

The J gene is TRBJ1-1, the V gene TRBV6-5, with TRBD1 matching over 8 bases. Germline trimming cut 5 bases from V and 11 bases from J; bases unmatched to any gene: 10. The germline CDR1 and CDR2 sequences are MNHEY and SVGAGI. The CDR3 covers 13 residues. This chain's CDR3 is CASSRQGSWRAFF. The CDR3 region has the DNA TGTGCCAGCAGTCGACAGGGGTCATGGAGGGCTTTCTTT.

In DNA, the CDR3 is TGTGCCAGCAGTTACGCCCGGGACAGGGTCTACGAGCAGTACTTC. This gives the protein CASSYARDRVYEQYF. V gene TRBV6-2 or TRBV6-3 combines with J gene TRBJ2-7; the match to TRBD1 covers 9 bases. The V segment lost 2 bases and the J segment 3 bases; nucleotides outside the gene matches: 5. Germline CDR1 and CDR2: MNHEY and SVGEGT. The CDR3 is 15 amino acids.

The chain has TRBV5-6 and TRBJ2-1; D is possibly TRBD2 (5 bases). The V end was cut by 6 bases, the J end by 11 bases, with 15 bases between. Germline V gene data show CDR1 as SGHDT and CDR2 as YYEEEE. CDR3 length equals 12 residues. DNA of the CDR3: TGTGCCAGCACCCGGGGTTCAGCGCAGCAGTTCTTC. As protein: CASTRGSAQQFF.

Worth noting for this clone: One end of the junction does not line up with germline, which may come from a read error. V and J are TRBV9 and TRBJ2-3; 9 bases map to TRBD2. Germline CDR1 and CDR2: SGDLS and YYNGEE. CDR3 length: 14 residues. The CDR3 loop is CASGKGTSRDTQYF. The DNA for the CDR3 is TGTGCCAGCGGAAAAGGGACTAGCAGAGATACGCAGTATTTT.

The CDR3 DNA follows: TGTGCCAGCAGTGAATATGAGTACGAGCAGTACTTC. It codes for CASSEYEYEQYF. The chain combines TRBV6-1 with TRBJ2-7; no reliable D call. The CDR3 runs 12 residues. Germline V gives CDR1 MNHNS, CDR2 SASEGT. Trimming took off 2 bases at V and 4 bases at J, with 6 bases between the two ends.

In nucleotides, the CDR3 is TGTGCCAGCAGTTCTACGACAGGGGTTACTGAAGCTTTCTTT. Residues: CASSSTTGVTEAFF. The V gene is TRBV6-5, the J gene TRBJ1-1, with TRBD1 identical over 8 bases. The CDR3 has 14 residues. CDR1 is MNHEY, CDR2 SVGAGI, per germline. The junction had 6 bases not matched to a gene; V was cut back by 4 bases and J by 5 bases.

The chain carries TRBV6-2 or TRBV6-3 and TRBJ2-2; 8 bases line up with TRBD1. Germline loops: CDR1 MNHEY, CDR2 SVGEGT. V gave up 0 bases and J gave up 5 bases; unmatched junction bases: 2. The length of the CDR3 is 15 residues. CDR3 loop: CASSYSTGVTGELFF. In DNA form, the CDR3 reads TGTGCCAGCAGTTACTCGACAGGGGTTACCGGGGAGCTGTTTTTT.

The V call is TRBV6-2 or TRBV6-3, the J call TRBJ2-5; TRBD2 matches 11 bases. The V gene's germline CDR1 is MNHEY and CDR2 SVGEGT. J lost 0 bases, V lost 4 bases, and 1 base had no gene match. CDR3 length: 15 residues. CDR3 protein: CASSLAGGYQETQYF. Written as DNA, the CDR3 is TGTGCCAGCAGTTTAGCGGGGGGGTACCAAGAGACCCAGTACTTC.

CDR3 loop: CSGGQGNEQYF. For the CDR3, the DNA is TGCAGCGGCGGACAGGGTAACGAGCAGTACTTC. The J gene is TRBJ2-7, the V gene TRBV29-1; 8 bases fit TRBD1. Germline CDR1 reads SQVTM; CDR2 reads ANQGSEA. Unmatched junction bases numbered 4, after V lost 7 bases and J lost 5 bases. The CDR3 length is 11 residues.

The chain is built from TRBV7-2 and TRBJ2-2, with D maybe TRBD1 (5 bases). V lost 5 bases and J lost 0, with 13 bases in between. From germline, CDR1 is SGHTA and CDR2 FQGNSA. The CDR3 has 16 residues. CDR3 loop: CASSPGPYTNTGELFF. In DNA form, the CDR3 reads TGTGCCAGCAGCCCAGGGCCCTACACGAACACCGGGGAGCTGTTTTTT.

This clone was counted once. This sequence joins TRBV6-1 and TRBJ1-4; D possibly corresponds to TRBD1 (5 bases). Trimming cost V 3 bases and J 7 bases, with 9 bases left between them. CDR3 length: 13 residues. Looked up from germline, CDR1 is MNHNS and CDR2 is SASEGT. In DNA form, the CDR3 reads TGTGCCAGCAGTGACCAGGGCCCTGAAAAACTGTTTTTT. Protein sequence: CASSDQGPEKLFF.

The sample holds a few counts of this clone. This chain links TRBV4-1 with TRBJ2-7; 7 nucleotides line up with TRBD1. Germline trimming cut 4 bases from V and 5 bases from J; bases unmatched to any gene: 8. The germline V gene has CDR1 MGHRA and CDR2 YSYEKL. The length of the CDR3 is 14 residues. This CDR3 reads CASSLRQGSHEQYF. The CDR3 coding sequence is TGCGCCAGCAGCCTAAGACAGGGCAGCCACGAGCAGTACTTC.

This sequence joins TRBV19 and TRBJ1-5; maybe TRBD1 (5 bases). The CDR3 loop spans 16 amino acids. Trimming took off 5 bases at V and 1 base at J, with 15 bases between the two ends. Germline V gene lookup returns CDR1 LNHDA and CDR2 SQIVND (reference sequence). Here the CDR3 DNA reads TGTGCCAGTAGTGAACAGGTACCCTCAAGCAATCAGCCCCAGCATTTT. It encodes CASSEQVPSSNQPQHF. The full variable domain, its missing parts supplied by reference TRBV19 and TRBJ1-5, is DGGITQSPKYLFRKEGQNVTLSCEQNLNHDAMYWYRQDPGQGLRLIYYSQIVNDFQKGDIAEGYSVSREKKESFPLTVTSAQKNPTAFYLCASSEQVPSSNQPQHFGDGTRLSIL.

The chain combines TRBV4-1 with TRBJ1-1; D gene unclear. CDR1 and CDR2 (germline): MGHRA, YSYEKL. This CDR3 spans 14 amino acids. Deletions cut 0 bases from V and 1 base from J, with 6 bases between. The CDR3, as DNA: TGCGCCAGCAGCCAAGATCCCGGGAACACTGAAGCTTTCTTT. Encoded protein: CASSQDPGNTEAFF.

The chain employs TRBV15 and TRBJ1-2; 10 nucleotides agree with TRBD1. The V segment lost 3 bases and the J segment 8 bases; nucleotides outside the gene matches: 6. Germline values: CDR1 LNHNV, CDR2 YYDKDF (reference sequence). The CDR3 has 14 amino acids. DNA for the CDR3: TGTGCCACCAGCAGCGACAGGGGGCGTGGGGGCTACACCTTC. Protein: CATSSDRGRGGYTF.

The chain has TRBV18 and TRBJ1-2; TRBD1 might be the D (6 bases). V lost 3 bases and J lost 4, with 12 bases in between. Looked up from germline, CDR1 is KGHSH and CDR2 is LQKENI. The CDR3 extends over 14 amino acids. CDR3 region: CASSPPRGSYGYTF. In DNA, the CDR3 is TGTGCCAGCTCACCCCCGAGGGGGAGCTATGGCTACACCTTC.